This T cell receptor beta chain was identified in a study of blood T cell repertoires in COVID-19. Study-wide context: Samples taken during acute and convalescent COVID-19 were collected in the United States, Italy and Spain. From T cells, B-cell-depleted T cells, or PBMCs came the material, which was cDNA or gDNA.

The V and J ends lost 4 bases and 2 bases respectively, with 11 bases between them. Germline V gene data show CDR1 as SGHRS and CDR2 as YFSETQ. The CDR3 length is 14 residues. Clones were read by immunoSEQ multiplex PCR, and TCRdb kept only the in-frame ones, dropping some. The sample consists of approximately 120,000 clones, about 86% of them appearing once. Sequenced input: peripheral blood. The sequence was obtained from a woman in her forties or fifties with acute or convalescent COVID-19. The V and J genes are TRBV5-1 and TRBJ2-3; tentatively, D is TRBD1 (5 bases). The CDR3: CASSTTDPTDTQYF. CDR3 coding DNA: TGCGCCAGCAGCACGACAGACCCCACAGATACGCAGTATTTT.